Shown below are 25 T cell receptor beta chains from a single sample sequenced in a study of cytomegalovirus exposure and HLA in healthy donors. The PCR made use of 60 Vbeta and 13 Jbeta primers. Some clones are missing from TCRdb's copy, which holds only in-frame ones; the method was immunoSEQ multiplex PCR. There are about 110,000 clones in the sample; about 76% occur only once, and around 7.7% lies in the top ten. Material: PBMCs. The receptors derive from a man between 35 and 55 years old in good health and CMV-seronegative.

V and J are TRBV4-3 and TRBJ2-1; 9 bases map to TRBD2. Germline V gene data show CDR1 as LGHNA and CDR2 as YSLEER. V shed 4 bases and J 5 bases; nucleotides not matched to a gene: 12. The CDR3 totals 17 residues. Written as DNA, the CDR3 is TGCGCCAGCAGCCGAGTTTATGCGGGGGGGCCTGACAATGAGCAGTTCTTC. Encoded protein: CASSRVYAGGPDNEQFF.

This clone occurred a few times. CDR3 sequence reads: CASSNPNVYQTANYGYTF. As DNA, the CDR3 is TGTGCCAGCAGCAACCCCAACGTCTACCAAACAGCTAACTATGGCTACACCTTC. The V gene is TRBV21-1, the J gene TRBJ1-2; the table's D call, TRBD1, was not checked against the DNA. TRBV21-1 is reported as a pseudogene. The CDR3 length is 18 residues.

J is TRBJ2-5 and V is TRBV5-4; perhaps TRBD1 as D (6 bases). With the DNA end fitting TRBJ2-7 better, the J assignment may be wrong. CDR3 size: 15 residues. CDR1 is SGHNT, CDR2 YYREEE, per germline (reference sequence). CDR3 in DNA: TGTGCCAGCAGCTTGGGGATGTCCCGAGGGGGCGAGCAGTACTTC. This sequence encodes CASSLGMSRGGEQYF.

V and J are TRBV4-3 and TRBJ2-3; 7 bases fit TRBD1. The germline V gene has CDR1 LGHNA and CDR2 YSLEER. With 3 bases clipped from V and 7 bases from J, the junction kept 4 bases outside the gene matches. The CDR3 loop spans 13 amino acids. The CDR3 region is CASSQFRGYTQYF. For the CDR3, the DNA is TGCGCCAGCAGCCAGTTCAGGGGGTATACGCAGTATTTT.

The rearrangement joins TRBV5-4 to TRBJ2-3, with D maybe TRBD2 (7 bases). Germline V CDR1 and CDR2: SGHNT, YYREEE (reference sequence). The CDR3 covers 15 residues. Trimming shortened V by 1 base and J by 2 bases, and 11 bases separated the two germline ends. The DNA for the CDR3 is TGTGCCAGCAGCTTGCCGCGGGGGCACACAGATACGCAGTATTTT. It yields the protein CASSLPRGHTDTQYF.

This chain links TRBV4-1 with TRBJ1-2, with D perhaps TRBD1 (5 bases). The CDR3 extends over 14 amino acids. V lost 3 bases and J 5 bases, leaving 13 bases between the germline ends. Germline values: CDR1 MGHRA, CDR2 YSYEKL. The CDR3 DNA follows: TGCGCCAGCAGCCAGGGAAGACAGATATATGGCTACACCTTC. Encoded protein: CASSQGRQIYGYTF.

Turning to this clone: Different DNA sequences within this sample yield the same CDR3. The CDR3 DNA is TGTGCCAGCAGCGTAGGTGGACGGGGCCAAGAGACCCAGTACTTC. Encoded protein: CASSVGGRGQETQYF. The V call is TRBV9, the J call TRBJ2-5; TRBD2 might be the D (5 bases). The CDR3 consists of 15 residues. V was pared by 0 bases and J by 1 base, with 10 bases between. Germline CDR1 is SGDLS and CDR2 is YYNGEE.

V gene TRBV28 combines with J gene TRBJ1-3; 10 nucleotides match TRBD1. V shed 1 base, J shed 10 bases, and the junction held 10 bases outside the gene matches. CDR1 is MDHEN and CDR2 is SYDVKM in the germline V gene. CDR3 length equals 16 residues. The CDR3 DNA sequence: TGTGCCAGCAGTTTATTCGGGACAGGGGTTGGGAGGACCATATATTTT. Residues: CASSLFGTGVGRTIYF. The variable domain in full, completed from reference TRBV28 and TRBJ1-3, reads DVKVTQSSRYLVKRTGEKVFLECVQDMDHENMFWYRQDPGLGLRLIYFSYDVKMKEKGDIPEGYSVSREKKERFSLILESASTNQTSMYLCASSLFGTGVGRTIYFGEGSWLTVV.

The chain combines TRBV30 with TRBJ1-2; TRBD1 might be the D (5 bases). Germline V lookup: CDR1 GTSNPN, CDR2 SVGIG (reference sequence). The CDR3 runs to 12 residues. The V gene lost 4 bases and the J gene lost 3 bases, with 9 bases spanning the gap. The CDR3 DNA sequence: TGTGCCTGGACTGACAGTTACTATGGCTACACCTTC. Its translation is CAWTDSYYGYTF.

The chain is built from TRBV18 and TRBJ1-1; unclear D gene. CDR3 length: 13 residues. The germline CDR1 and CDR2 sequences are KGHSH and LQKENI. V was shortened by 3 bases and J by 5 bases, with 10 bases between the two germline ends. Here the CDR3 reads CASSPLLETEAFF. The DNA of the CDR3 is TGTGCCAGCTCACCCCTTTTAGAGACTGAAGCTTTCTTT.

This clone was seen just once. The chain combines TRBV2 with TRBJ1-4, with TRBD1 matching over 8 bases. Germline CDR1 SNHLY, CDR2 FYNNEI. The CDR3 totals 14 residues. V was clipped by 6 bases and J by 2 bases; unmatched bases: 2. CDR3 nucleotides: TGTGCCAGCAGGACAGGGGTTACTAATGAAAAACTGTTTTTT. It is translated as CASRTGVTNEKLFF. Based on the CDR3 plus reference TRBV2 and TRBJ1-4, the full variable domain is EPEVTQTPSHQVTQMGQEVILRCVPISNHLYFYWYRQILGQKVEFLVSFYNNEISEKSEIFDDQFSVERPDGSNFTLKIRSTKLEDSAMYFCASRTGVTNEKLFFGSGTQLSVL.

The genes are TRBV19 and TRBJ2-3; the D gene is possibly TRBD2 (6 bases). This CDR3 spans 15 amino acids. Germline CDR1 reads LNHDA; CDR2 reads SQIVND (reference sequence). Deletions cut 5 bases from V and 3 bases from J, with 15 bases between. CDR3 DNA sequence: TGTGCCAGTAGTGCGGGGTCTAGAAGGACAGATACGCAGTATTTT. Translated: CASSAGSRRTDTQYF.

V and J are TRBV27 and TRBJ1-6, with a tentative D call TRBD1 (6 bases). Germline lookup yields CDR1 MNHEY and CDR2 SMNVEV (reference sequence). The germline V and J ends were trimmed by 5 bases and 10 bases, with 12 bases remaining between them. The CDR3 loop spans 13 amino acids. CDR3 amino acids: CASSARGASPLHF. DNA for the CDR3: TGTGCCAGCAGTGCCAGGGGTGCATCACCCCTCCACTTT.

This rearrangement joins TRBV28 to TRBJ1-4; a possible D gene is TRBD1 (6 bases). V gave up 6 bases and J gave up 8 bases, with 16 bases separating them. Germline V lookup: CDR1 MDHEN, CDR2 SYDVKM. CDR3 length: 14 amino acids. This CDR3 reads CASREQGRSEKLFF. The CDR3, as DNA: TGTGCCAGCAGGGAACAGGGAAGAAGCGAAAAACTGTTTTTT.

This clone was counted many times. The V gene is TRBV7-3, the J gene TRBJ2-3; the match to TRBD2 covers 8 bases. CDR1 is SGHTA, CDR2 FQGTGA, per germline. The CDR3 spans 18 residues. V shed 5 bases and J 2 bases; nucleotides not matched to a gene: 15. CDR3 residues: CASSPSGGGYSYTDTQYF. CDR3 DNA sequence: TGTGCCAGCAGCCCCTCGGGGGGGGGATACTCATACACAGATACGCAGTATTTT.

V usage is TRBV7-8 and J usage is TRBJ1-4; 7 nucleotides agree with TRBD1. CDR1 is SGHVS, CDR2 FQNEAQ, per germline. The CDR3 has 15 residues. The trim removed 5 bases at V and 2 bases at J, leaving 5 bases unmatched. CDR3 amino acids: CASSQPQGTNEKLFF. The CDR3 coding sequence is TGTGCCAGCAGCCAACCACAGGGGACTAATGAAAAACTGTTTTTT.

The chain carries TRBV6-1 and TRBJ1-5; 7 nucleotides line up with TRBD1. There are 13 residues in the CDR3. Trimming cost V 8 bases and J 7 bases; bases outside gene matches: 8. Germline CDR1 reads MNHNS; CDR2 reads SASEGT. This CDR3 reads CASVDREWQPQHF. The CDR3, as DNA: TGTGCCAGCGTCGACAGGGAGTGGCAGCCCCAGCATTTT.

This clone was recorded a few times. V is TRBV13 and J is TRBJ2-2, with a possible D match to TRBD2 (7 bases). The germline CDR1 and CDR2 sequences are PRHDT and FYEKMQ (reference sequence). V was cut by 5 bases and J by 3 bases, with 19 bases left in between. This CDR3 is built from 17 residues. The CDR3 is CASSTHIGGPDTGELFF. The CDR3 DNA is TGTGCCAGCAGCACCCACATCGGGGGGCCGGACACCGGGGAGCTGTTTTTT.

The rearrangement uses TRBV28 and TRBJ2-5; D may be TRBD1 (7 bases). The CDR3 extends over 17 amino acids. Germline-derived CDR1 and CDR2 are MDHEN and SYDVKM. Trimming stripped 5 bases from V and 1 base from J, with 20 bases between. Here the CDR3 reads CASSTAPQGGIQETQYF. The CDR3 DNA sequence: TGTGCCAGCAGTACCGCCCCCCAGGGGGGCATCCAAGAGACCCAGTACTTC. The whole variable domain, remainder taken from reference TRBV28 and TRBJ2-5, is DVKVTQSSRYLVKRTGEKVFLECVQDMDHENMFWYRQDPGLGLRLIYFSYDVKMKEKGDIPEGYSVSREKKERFSLILESASTNQTSMYLCASSTAPQGGIQETQYFGPGTRLLVL.

This clone was recorded only once. V is TRBV7-6 and J is TRBJ1-1; 10 bases map to TRBD1. CDR1 and CDR2 (germline): SGHVS, FNYEAQ. CDR3 length: 18 residues. Trimming took 1 base from V and 0 from J; bases not matched to a gene: 8. The CDR3 here is CASSLGPPGQGMNTEAFF. The CDR3 DNA is TGTGCCAGCAGCTTAGGACCACCGGGACAGGGGATGAACACTGAAGCTTTCTTT.

This clone showed up just once. The rearrangement links TRBV4-3 to TRBJ1-5, with D unresolved. Germline-derived CDR1 and CDR2 are LGHNA and YSLEER. The CDR3 totals 18 residues. V dropped 1 base and J dropped 0 bases, with 16 bases sitting between them. This CDR3 reads CASSQAYTPSGSNQPQHF. In DNA, the CDR3 is TGCGCCAGCAGCCAAGCCTACACCCCATCGGGTAGCAATCAGCCCCAGCATTTT.

The rearrangement links TRBV13 to TRBJ2-1; 11 bases agree with TRBD2. Trimming took 5 bases from V and 9 from J; bases not matched to a gene: 12. CDR3 size: 16 residues. The germline V gene has CDR1 PRHDT and CDR2 FYEKMQ (reference sequence). The CDR3 spells CASSPNPSGGMSEQFF. The CDR3 coding sequence is TGTGCCAGCAGCCCAAACCCTAGCGGGGGGATGAGTGAGCAGTTCTTC.

The chain carries TRBV5-6 and TRBJ2-7; 8 bases fit TRBD1. Per the germline V gene, CDR1 is SGHDT and CDR2 is YYEEEE. The length of the CDR3 is 15 residues. V trimming: 6 bases; J trimming: 2 bases; junction bases outside the gene matches: 10. The CDR3 is CASTRGGTGTYEQYF. The CDR3 region has the DNA TGTGCCAGCACACGAGGGGGGACAGGAACCTACGAGCAGTACTTC.

The chain employs TRBV11-1 and TRBJ2-1, with TRBD1 matching 10 bases. The germline V gene encodes CDR1 SGHAT and CDR2 FQDESV (reference sequence). With 5 bases clipped from V and 8 bases from J, the junction kept 9 bases outside the gene matches. The CDR3 length is 15 residues. CDR3 sequence: CASSLGTGEVHEQFF. The CDR3 DNA is TGTGCCAGCAGCCTTGGGACAGGGGAGGTCCATGAGCAGTTCTTC.

The V call is TRBV6-6, the J call TRBJ2-3, with 7 bases matching TRBD2. This CDR3 has 14 amino acids. Germline CDR1 reads MNHNY; CDR2 reads SVGAGI (reference sequence). J gave up 0 bases and V 6 bases, and 3 bases lay outside the gene matches. The CDR3 reads CASSPGGSTDTQYF. CDR3 nucleotide sequence: TGTGCCAGCAGCCCCGGGGGGAGCACAGATACGCAGTATTTT.